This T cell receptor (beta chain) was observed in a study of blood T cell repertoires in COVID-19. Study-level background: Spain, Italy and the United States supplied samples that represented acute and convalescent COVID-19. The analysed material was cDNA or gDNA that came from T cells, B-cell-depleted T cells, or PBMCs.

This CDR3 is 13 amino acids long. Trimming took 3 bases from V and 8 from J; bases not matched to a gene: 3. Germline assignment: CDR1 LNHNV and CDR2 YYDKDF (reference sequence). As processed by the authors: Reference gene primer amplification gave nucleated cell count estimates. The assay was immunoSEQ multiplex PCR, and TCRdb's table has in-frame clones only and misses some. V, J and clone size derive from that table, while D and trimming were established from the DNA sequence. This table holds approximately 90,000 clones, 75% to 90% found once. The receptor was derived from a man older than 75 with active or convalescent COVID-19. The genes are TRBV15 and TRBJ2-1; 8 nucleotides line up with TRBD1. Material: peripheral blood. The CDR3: CATSRTGEDEQFF. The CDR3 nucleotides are TGTGCCACCAGCAGGACAGGGGAGGATGAGCAGTTCTTC.